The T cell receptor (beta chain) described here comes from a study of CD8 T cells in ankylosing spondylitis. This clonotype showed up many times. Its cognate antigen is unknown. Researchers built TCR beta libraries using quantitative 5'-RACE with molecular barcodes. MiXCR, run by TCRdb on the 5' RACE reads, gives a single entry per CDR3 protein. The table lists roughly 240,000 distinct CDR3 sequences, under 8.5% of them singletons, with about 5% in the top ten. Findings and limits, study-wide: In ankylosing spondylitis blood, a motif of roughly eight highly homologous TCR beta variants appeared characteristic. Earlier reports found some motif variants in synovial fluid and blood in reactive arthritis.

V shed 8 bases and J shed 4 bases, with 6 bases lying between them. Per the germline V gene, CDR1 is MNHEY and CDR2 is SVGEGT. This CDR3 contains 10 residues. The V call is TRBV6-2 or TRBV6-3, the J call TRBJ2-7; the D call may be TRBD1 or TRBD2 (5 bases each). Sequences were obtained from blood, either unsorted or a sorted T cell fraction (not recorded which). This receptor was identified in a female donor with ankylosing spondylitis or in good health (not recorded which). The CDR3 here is CASGGYEQYF. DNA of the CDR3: TGTGCCAGCGGGGGATACGAGCAGTACTTC.